This T cell receptor beta chain originates from a study of CD8+ T cells in alopecia areata. Study-level information: A regimen of oral tofacitinib, 5 to 10 mg twice daily, was given to treated patients.

This CDR3 contains 14 residues. V dropped 5 bases and J dropped 9 bases, with 17 bases sitting between them. Germline lookup yields CDR1 SNHLY and CDR2 FYNNEI. Extracted RNA was reverse transcribed into cDNA, the sequencing template. Sequenced by immunoSEQ multiplex PCR; TCRdb stores in-frame clones only, minus some. Among 45,000 to 60,000 clones listed, 96% were seen once. Starting from PBMCs, sorting isolated CD4+ and CD8+ T cells. The specimen was CD8+ T cells sorted from blood, collected at week 0. The origin of this receptor is a human donor with alopecia areata. The V and J genes are TRBV2 and TRBJ1-5, with a tentative D call TRBD1 (6 bases). The CDR3 DNA sequence: TGTGCCAGCAGTATGGACAGCTCCCCATGGCCCCAGCATTTT. It encodes CASSMDSSPWPQHF.